This record looks at one TCR beta chain sequence and its context. It lacks a known antigen. Just one base apart from a much larger clone, this may be a read error. The same CDR3 also results from other DNA sequences found in this sample. The donors were healthy, HIV-negative adults who had no recently reported acute infections or vaccinations. All donors were Caucasian adults living in Nashville, Tennessee, USA. CD8 memory samples combined magnetically selected CD45RO+ cells with CCR7-negative CD45RA+ effector memory (TemRA) cells. Blood was collected by leukapheresis, and PBMCs were isolated by Ficoll-Histopaque density gradient centrifugation and then cryopreserved in liquid nitrogen vapor phase. Purity and quantity of every magnetically sorted T cell population were checked by analytical flow cytometry. Genomic DNA was isolated from every sorted fraction and measured by UV absorbance on a Nanodrop 2000c.

CDR1 and CDR2, per the germline V gene (reference sequence), are SGHNT and YYREEE. From the cysteine up to the phenylalanine, the CDR3 has a length of 13 residues. Of the read, only the CDR3 DNA is kept; its 39 bases are in frame from base 1. Trimming takes 2 bases from V and 1 base from J, and the germline ends sit 6 bases apart. Using the deep immunoSEQ assay, TCR CDR3 regions were amplified from genomic DNA by multiplex PCR. For each cell subset, the extracted genomic DNA was distributed evenly across all wells of several immunoSEQ 96-well plates, and each plate served as one replicate. Each replicate PCR for sorted subsets received roughly 200 ng genomic DNA, equal to tens of thousands of T cell genomes. The purified libraries were quantified using a Qubit 3.0 fluorometer, sized with a Bioanalyzer 2100, and then quantified again using the KAPA Library Quantification kit. A separate single-read 150-cycle Illumina NextSeq 550 flow cell was used to sequence each immunoSEQ 96-well plate. Per the authors' processing: Because the immunoSEQ output held only junctional sequences and lacked quality scores, the filtering could not match the filtering applied to full-length reads. Sequences were annotated with PyIR, a Python wrapper for IgBLAST v1.9, using IMGT germline references to assign V/J genes and CDR3. Any read was removed if the V/J assignment was weak (E-value above 1e-6), the CDR3 was missing, or the read contained stop codons, out-of-frame junctions, or ambiguous translated residues. V3J clonotypes were defined as sequences sharing the same inferred V gene, J gene, and CDR3 amino acid sequence. Percentage overlap between repertoires was calculated by dividing the number of shared unique clonotypes by the size of the smaller repertoire. Richness of each repertoire was evaluated using RTK rarefaction, the Chao1 estimator, and Recon v2.1 estimates of unobserved clonotypes. OLGA was used to compute generation probabilities for all TCRbeta clonotypes that the gDNA method yielded from a few donors. Entries here come from immuneACCESS through TCRdb and include only in-frame sequences with V and J called. Some clones fail to appear in such tables; in the studies checked, an unresolved V gene covers under half of the shortfall, and the cause of the remainder is unknown. V and J calls and clone size come straight from that table; D and trimming were deduced from the DNA. The sample has some 320,000 clones on record, around 90% of them singletons. The ten biggest clones cover around 15% of the sample.

This sample is drawn from a study of shared clonotypes between healthy human individuals (dated by TCRdb to the early 2020s). In terms of the full investigation: The cohort included three men and a couple of women between 18 and 49 years of age. Libraries were prepared and TCR repertoires were sequenced by different laboratories using diverse techniques, in order to increase sequencing depth and limit assay-specific biases. Each donor's leukapheresis produced roughly between about 0.8 and 10 billion PBMCs. Blood TCR repertoires of roughly five healthy adults were deeply sequenced to estimate repertoire size and the extent of clonotype sharing between individuals. For each donor, three plates each were used for CD4 naive and CD4 memory, two plates were used for CD8 naive, and one plate was used for CD8 memory.

What the authors observed across the whole study: Larger estimated clonotype richness was generally found for naive subsets than for memory subsets. Incomplete sequencing was indicated by rarefaction of sorted-subset datasets, despite the large sequencing depth. The small number of donors limited the genetic and exposure-history diversity represented. Pairwise subsampling led to the expectation that sequencing depth would affect the degree of clonotype sharing among donors. Sharing across a few donors was observed for about 5% of naive CD4, 3.5% of naive CD8, about 2.3% of memory CD4, and around 0.4% of memory CD8 clonotypes. Clonotypes shared by all four sorted-subset donors showed higher generation probabilities than non-shared clonotypes. Only blood was sampled, and tissue TCR repertoires likely differ from those in blood.

The rearranged chain carries TRBV5-4 and TRBJ1-1; the D gene is perhaps TRBD1, on 6 matching bases. This TCR derives from a man between 18 and 35 years old in good health. The specimen was memory CD8+ T cells sorted from blood. The sample's cell subset or site, from its label and the paper: CD45RO+ cells pooled with CCR7-negative TemRA cells. For the CDR3, the sequence is CASSLGGNTEAFF. The DNA sequence is TGTGCCAGCAGCTTAGGGGGGAACACTGAAGCTTTCTTT.